Sequencing of this T cell receptor beta chain was carried out in a study of cytomegalovirus exposure and HLA in healthy donors (dated by TCRdb to about 2017). The study in broad terms: An earlier analysis of around 600 of the donors reported about 250 Gb of sequence data and 120 million or so unique TCR beta sequences from 150 million to 200 million T cells. In a later analysis, previously published TCR beta repertoires from fewer than 750 donors were re-analyzed and high-resolution HLA genotyping was added so that TCR occurrence patterns could be studied. An earlier analysis of roughly 600 of the donors used high-throughput TCR beta sequencing to judge whether each TCR beta V gene segment behaved as functional or pseudogenic. Genome-wide SNP genotypes for about 60% of the roughly 670 donors were used in a later genetic analysis, which treated that subset as a discovery cohort. Among a few hundred genotyped donors of the cohort, an average of 235,054 unique TCR beta nucleotide sequences were sequenced per donor, roughly a sixth of them non-productive. Along with the approximately 700-subject first cohort, a separate validation cohort of over 90 different subjects was used. Of the 300 to 450 genotyped donors, approximately 80% were placed in the genetic ancestry cluster associated with self-reported Caucasian donors. To predict cytomegalovirus infection status, the study combined high-throughput TCR immunosequencing, statistical association of individual TCRs with disease status, and machine learning. The study was designed to test whether signatures of past pathogen exposure could be identified by cataloging public T cell receptors. Typing coverage varied by locus: about 620-630 donors for A, B, C, DRB1 and DQB1; more than 500 for DQA1; 600 to 610 for DPA1; under 490 for DPB1. Class I and class II HLA loci were covered by the typing at four-digit resolution. Donor age, sex, ethnicity and CMV serostatus were compiled together with the repertoire data. Because of strong linkage in the cohort, five DR-DQ haplotypes were treated as single units for association and clustering. An early release covering around 630 HLA-typed donors comprised about 300 gigabases of sequencing data and around 85 million unique TCR sequences. Using immunosequencing, the study profiled T cell repertoires from fewer than 850 subjects and related those repertoires to cytomegalovirus serostatus. In the later analysis, no new phenotypic data were used to find candidate immune exposures; instead, reliance was placed on TCR beta sequences and their occurrence across donors. Every repertoire in the discovery cohort had been generated on one and the same sequencing platform. Beyond this particular receptor, the publication reports: In a later analysis, most CMV-associated TCR beta chains were found to appear HLA-restricted, with HLA associations seemingly driven largely by CMV exposure. Some IMGT-functional V segments, including TRBV6-2 and TRBV6-3, could not be told apart with the 87-base-pair reads, so those segments were excluded. Most TCR sequences were observed very rarely across donors, whereas some public TCRs were present in many individuals. The classifier was reported to diagnose cytomegalovirus status with high specificity and sensitivity in both the original and validation cohorts. It was suggested by the authors that the approach could potentially be generalized to other disease states and immunological phenotypes. In an earlier analysis of fewer than 700 of the donors, most TCR beta V segments appeared in productive rearrangements about 87% or about 30% of the time, broadly matching IMGT annotations. According to a later analysis, TCR association rates differed among HLA loci, with DRB1 alleles showing the most associated TCRs and HLA-C alleles showing the fewest. In a later analysis, some 18,000 TCR beta sequences were associated with specific HLA alleles at a false discovery rate of 0.05. Only TCR beta chains were sequenced in this cohort, and the absence of alpha or paired-chain data limited detectable features. Because HLA typing was missing for some donors at each locus, association tests included only the typed subset. The study listed approximately 150 TCR beta chains as associated with cytomegalovirus. When HLA alleles, especially DR and DQ, strongly co-occurred, attributing TCR associations to individual alleles was difficult. Because counts were too low, roughly 18 rarely observed V segments, including chromosome 9 orphons, were left out of the earlier analysis of approximately 500 of the donors. According to a later genetic analysis, donors in an Asian-associated ancestry cluster had fewer N-insertions in productive TCRs than the roughly 670-donor mean. Roughly uniform sequencing depth across donors was assumed in presence/absence analyses, although this assumption may not hold. A cluster of highly shared sequence variants was judged likely to be a technical artifact of the sequencing pipeline. In a later analysis, HLA-associated TCR beta chains showed more clonal expansion and lower generation probabilities than non-associated chains that were equally common. A later analysis reported that several top co-occurrence clusters appeared linked to parvovirus B19, influenza, CMV and Epstein-Barr virus. An association between a missense DCLRE1C variant and V-gene and J-gene trimming of TCR beta chains was found in a later genetic analysis and replicated in an independent cohort. A further reported finding was that TCR beta sequences accurately predicted the HLA-A and HLA-B alleles for most subjects in the first cohort. A few of the identified cytomegalovirus-associated TCR beta chains were confirmed in vitro to be specific for cytomegalovirus antigens. Linkage disequilibrium might explain the correlated functional status among segregating V segments, but an unknown experimental factor could not be excluded. CMV serostatus was the only immune exposure information available for the cohort.

Concerning this clone itself: The clone's antigen remains unknown. No base qualities exist here, and no much larger clone lies one base off it.

The library was generated by the immunoSEQ multiplex PCR assay. For the multiplex PCR, a mixture combining 60 forward primers for TCR Vbeta segments and 13 reverse primers for TCR Jbeta segments was used. Amplification of the CDR3 region of rearranged TCR beta genes was performed with a multiplex PCR assay on genomic DNA. On the Illumina HiSeq System, the amplified TCR beta libraries were sequenced as 87-base-pair reads. The original pipeline was this. A later analysis tallied roughly 78 million unique TCR beta chains across the roughly 610 repertoires, and about 10 million of those chains were shared by two or more donors. To remove PCR and sequencing errors, raw reads were error-corrected and collapsed into unique sequences using a nearest-neighbor algorithm that merged closely related sequences. To assign V, D and J gene segments, CDR3 sequences were aligned to IMGT reference sequences. For a sequence to be retained, at least a six-nucleotide match to both a V gene segment and a J gene segment was required. A rearrangement counted as productive if the CDR3 had no stop codons and remained in frame with V and J, and every other rearrangement counted as non-productive. Following IMGT convention, CDR3 was defined as the stretch from the second conserved V-encoded cysteine to the conserved J-encoded phenylalanine. Sequences without an unambiguous match to a single V gene segment were excluded from the earlier analysis of 500 to 700 of the donors. In an earlier analysis of approximately 560 of the donors, a V segment was called functional when productive rearrangements were above 56.7%, and segregating when the standard deviation between donors exceeded 5%. A statistical classification framework was developed to diagnose cytomegalovirus status using the catalog of TCR beta chain sequences. A later analysis assigned V and J genes by comparing TCR nucleotide sequences with IMGT/GENE-DB human TR gene sequences. Using the TCRdist pipeline, a later analysis assigned CDR3 sequences along with most-parsimonious VDJ recombination scenarios. In a later analysis, every TCR beta chain was defined by the combination of its CDR3 amino acid sequence and its V-gene family, and reads without a unique V-gene family were dropped. To address suspected cross-contamination and a sequencing artifact, a later analysis removed 550 to 750 highly shared, low-generation-probability nucleotide sequences. A later analysis calculated a clonal expansion index for each public chain from normalized within-repertoire ranks of inferred template counts. In a later analysis, generation probabilities were computed with a VDJ recombination model fitted to out-of-frame rearrangements, and the resulting probabilities were checked against IGoR. Hypergeometric tests were used in a later analysis to score TCR-TCR, TCR-HLA and TCR-CMV co-occurrence, with a repertoire-size bias correction applied to the TCR pairs. False discovery rates were estimated in a later analysis by permuting HLA or CMV assignments 20 times. In a later analysis, co-occurring TCRs were grouped with DBSCAN, and TCRdist sequence similarity was added when clustering was performed within HLA-allele-positive subsets. Repertoires with fewer than 30,000 or more than 120,000 public chains were left out of co-occurrence clustering, as were four to six repertoires with anomalous nucleotide sharing. Not all clones reach the TCRdb copy of this immuneACCESS table, which keeps in-frame sequences only. Checked studies attribute under half of the gap to unresolved V genes and leave the rest unexplained. Clonal size and the V and J genes are those of that table, whereas D and trimming came from the DNA. In all, the sample holds approximately 160,000 clones, and roughly 82% of those were seen once. Clones ranked in the top ten supply approximately 1.5% of the sample.

Via the germline V gene, CDR1 is LGHNA and CDR2 YSLEER. The CDR3 starts with the cysteine, ends with the phenylalanine, and has 17 residues. The only DNA kept is the CDR3, 51 bases in frame from the first base. V is pared back by 1 base and J by 0 bases, with 13 bases lying between the germline termini. The cohort comprised some 700 healthy bone marrow donors. At the time of sampling, every cohort member was nominally healthy, though immune exposures that went unrecorded were likely present. The donor was CMV seropositive and belonged to the group of around 300 seropositive cohort members. Every donor gave a peripheral blood sample, and the peripheral blood mononuclear cells from that sample were used for TCR beta sequencing. Genomic DNA was extracted from the blood cell samples with the Qiagen DNeasy Blood Extraction Kit.

In this chain, TRBV4-3 is recombined with TRBJ2-1, and TRBD2 may be the D gene, going by 7 matching bases. The specimen was PBMCs. The source of this sequence is a girl between 5 and 17 years old in good health and CMV-seropositive. The DNA is as follows: TGCGCCAGCAGCCAAGCAAGGGGGGGACGCTCCTACAATGAGCAGTTCTTC. The resulting protein is CASSQARGGRSYNEQFF.